The 22 T cell receptor beta chains listed next were all sequenced from one sample in a study of cytomegalovirus exposure and HLA in healthy donors. This table comes from immunoSEQ multiplex PCR, and its TCRdb copy is limited to in-frame clones, with some not included. Counted here are about 360,000 clones, 80% to 90% occurring once; the ten biggest clones make up over 0.75%. Sequencing was carried out using PBMCs. The receptor source for this set is a woman aged 18-29 years in good health and CMV-seronegative.

The rearrangement uses TRBV28 and TRBJ1-5, with D tentatively TRBD1 (6 bases). Trimming took 9 bases from V and 5 from J, leaving 29 bases between them. CDR3 length: 18 residues. Per germline, CDR1 MDHEN and CDR2 SYDVKM. CDR3 amino acids: CASLTIERTGRGDQPQHF. The CDR3 DNA follows: TGTGCCAGTTTGACCATAGAGAGAACAGGGAGAGGGGATCAGCCCCAGCATTTT.

This sequence joins TRBV4-1 and TRBJ1-3; possibly TRBD1 for D (6 bases). The CDR3 is 17 residues long. The germline V gene encodes CDR1 MGHRA and CDR2 YSYEKL. V was clipped by 1 base and J by 0 bases, with 13 bases between them. DNA for the CDR3: TGCGCCAGCAGCCAAGTACAGGGAGGGGACTCTGGAAACACCATATATTTT. Its protein is CASSQVQGGDSGNTIYF.

This clone was counted only a few times. This chain connects TRBV19 to TRBJ2-1; 10 positions agree with TRBD1. The CDR3 runs 16 residues. Germline loops: CDR1 LNHDA, CDR2 SQIVND (reference sequence). With V trimmed by 5 bases and J by 3 bases, 7 bases remained unmatched. The CDR3 spells CASSPLTGGLYNEQFF. CDR3 DNA sequence: TGTGCCAGTAGTCCTCTGACAGGGGGCCTCTACAATGAGCAGTTCTTC.

The chain is built from TRBV14 and TRBJ2-5; D possibly corresponds to TRBD2 (5 bases). The CDR3 spans 15 residues. Germline V CDR1 and CDR2: SGHDN, FVKESK. Trimming cost V 0 bases and J 4 bases, with 12 bases left between them. CDR3 protein: CASSQDFSGRETQYF. CDR3 DNA: TGTGCCAGCAGCCAAGATTTTTCGGGGAGAGAGACCCAGTACTTC. Filled out from reference TRBV14 and TRBJ2-5, the complete variable domain reads EAGVTQFPSHSVIEKGQTVTLRCDPISGHDNLYWYRRVMGKEIKFLLHFVKESKQDESGMPNNRFLAERTGGTYSTLKVQPAELEDSGVYFCASSQDFSGRETQYFGPGTRLLVL.

This rearrangement joins TRBV5-4 to TRBJ2-1; 9 nucleotides agree with TRBD2. J was trimmed by 2 bases and V by 4 bases; bases with no gene match: 4. The CDR3 is 15 amino acids. The germline V gene encodes CDR1 SGHNT and CDR2 YYREEE (reference sequence). The CDR3 region is CASSPPSGTYNEQFF. CDR3 coding DNA: TGTGCCAGCAGCCCCCCTAGCGGGACCTACAATGAGCAGTTCTTC.

V is TRBV9 and J is TRBJ2-3, with D tentatively TRBD1 (5 bases). V lost 0 bases, J lost 0 bases, and 11 bases lay in between. The CDR3 spans 16 residues. Germline V lookup: CDR1 SGDLS, CDR2 YYNGEE. The CDR3: CASSVGTRQSTDTQYF. The CDR3 DNA is TGTGCCAGCAGCGTAGGCACCCGACAGAGCACAGATACGCAGTATTTT.

The genes are TRBV9 and TRBJ2-1; D not resolved. From germline, CDR1 is SGDLS and CDR2 YYNGEE. The CDR3 length is 14 residues. V was pared by 4 bases and J by 8 bases, with 16 bases between. CDR3 bases: TGTGCCAGCAGCCCTGGTGGCCTAGTCCATGAGCAGTTCTTC. This sequence encodes CASSPGGLVHEQFF.

This clone was counted a single time. The chain joins TRBV7-7 to TRBJ2-1; 9 positions match TRBD2. This CDR3 has 14 amino acids. Germline V CDR1 and CDR2: SSHAT, FNYEAQ (reference sequence). Trimming cost V 5 bases and J 9 bases; bases outside gene matches: 8. Written as DNA, the CDR3 is TGTGCCAGCAGCCCCATAGCGGGAGCGGGTGAGCAGTTCTTC. Amino acid sequence: CASSPIAGAGEQFF.

The V call is TRBV4-2, the J call TRBJ2-3, with 9 bases that match TRBD2. Germline V gives CDR1 LGHNA, CDR2 YNFKEQ. V gave up 1 base and J gave up 1 base; unmatched junction bases: 6. This CDR3 has 17 amino acids. Here the CDR3 reads CASSQGLAEVGTDTQYF. The CDR3 coding sequence is TGTGCCAGCAGCCAAGGACTAGCGGAGGTTGGCACAGATACGCAGTATTTT.

The chain joins TRBV6-6 to TRBJ2-7, with 8 bases fitting TRBD2. V shed 2 bases, J shed 2 bases, and the junction held 8 bases outside the gene matches. The CDR3 runs 16 residues. The germline CDR1 and CDR2 sequences are MNHNY and SVGAGI (reference sequence). The CDR3 sequence is CASSYDLGGAPYEQYF. The CDR3 nucleotides are TGTGCCAGCAGTTACGACCTCGGGGGGGCACCCTACGAGCAGTACTTC.

The rearrangement uses TRBV6-1 and TRBJ2-3, with D uncertain. V lost 7 bases and J 3 bases, leaving 14 bases between the germline ends. The CDR3 has 14 amino acids. The germline V gene encodes CDR1 MNHNS and CDR2 SASEGT. CDR3 sequence reads: CASTRREATDTQYF. The DNA of the CDR3 is TGTGCCAGCACGAGGAGAGAGGCAACAGATACGCAGTATTTT.

The rearrangement links TRBV7-7 to TRBJ2-5; 11 bases fit TRBD1. The V and J ends lost 5 bases and 7 bases, in that order; junction bases with no gene match: 9. This CDR3 is built from 15 residues. CDR1 is SSHAT, CDR2 FNYEAQ, per germline (reference sequence). CDR3 protein: CASSRDRGSSGTQYF. DNA for the CDR3: TGTGCCAGCAGCCGGGACAGGGGGTCTAGCGGGACCCAGTACTTC. The full variable domain, with the rest looked up from reference TRBV7-7 and TRBJ2-5, is GAGVSQSPRYKVTKRGQDVTLRCDPISSHATLYWYQQALGQGPEFLTYFNYEAQPDKSGLPSDRFSAERPEGSISTLTIQRTEQRDSAMYRCASSRDRGSSGTQYFGPGTRLLVL.

J is TRBJ2-1 and V is TRBV1; the DNA was not used to check the table's D call, TRBD2. TRBV1 has pseudogene status. The CDR3 sequence is 17 residues long. CDR3 sequence (DNA): TGCACCAGCAGCCAAGGGACTAAGCGGCAAACCTACAATGAGCAGTTCTTC. Translating gives CTSSQGTKRQTYNEQFF.

This rearrangement joins TRBV7-3 to TRBJ2-3; a weak D match, TRBD2 (6 bases). CDR3 length: 14 residues. The germline V gene encodes CDR1 SGHTA and CDR2 FQGTGA. V was shortened by 0 bases and J by 4 bases, with 8 bases between the two germline ends. CDR3 residues: CASSLTASADTQYF. As DNA, the CDR3 is TGTGCCAGCAGCTTAACAGCTAGCGCAGATACGCAGTATTTT.

This clone was seen once. The chain carries TRBV4-1 and TRBJ2-2, with 7 bases fitting TRBD1. This CDR3 is 15 amino acids long. Germline CDR1 MGHRA, CDR2 YSYEKL. V was clipped by 1 base and J by 7 bases; unmatched bases: 6. The CDR3: CASSQVGGAVGELFF. The CDR3 bases are TGCGCCAGCAGCCAAGTAGGGGGCGCGGTCGGGGAGCTGTTTTTT.

The rearrangement joins TRBV28 to TRBJ2-1; 8 bases line up with TRBD2. CDR3 length equals 16 residues. Germline CDR1 and CDR2: MDHEN and SYDVKM. J gave up 5 bases and V 6 bases, and 12 bases lay outside the gene matches. The CDR3 region has the DNA TGTGCCAGCAGGACCACCCTCTTTAGCGGGAACAATGAGCAGTTCTTC. Translating gives CASRTTLFSGNNEQFF.

The genes are TRBV16 and TRBJ1-1, with a tentative D call TRBD1 (6 bases). CDR1 and CDR2 (germline): KGHSY, FQNENV. V was shortened by 2 bases and J by 11 bases, with 15 bases between the two germline ends. The CDR3 has 13 amino acids. CDR3 DNA sequence: TGTGCCAGCAGCCAACTTTCCACAGGGTTTGCTTTCTTT. Translated, it gives CASSQLSTGFAFF.

About this clone: This same CDR3 is encoded by further DNA sequences in the sample. The V gene is TRBV6-5, the J gene TRBJ2-7, with TRBD1 matching over 9 bases. The germline gives CDR1 MNHEY, CDR2 SVGAGI. This CDR3 is built from 14 residues. Germline trimming cut 4 bases from V and 1 base from J; bases unmatched to any gene: 2. CDR3 sequence: CASSWGQGSYEQYF. CDR3 sequence (DNA): TGTGCCAGCAGTTGGGGACAGGGTTCCTACGAGCAGTACTTC.

The CDR3 loop is CASSLRAGGQETQYF. CDR3 DNA: TGTGCCAGCAGCCTCCGAGCGGGGGGGCAAGAGACCCAGTACTTC. This chain connects TRBV7-7 to TRBJ2-5; 10 nucleotides align to TRBD2. The CDR3 has 15 residues. From germline, CDR1 is SSHAT and CDR2 FNYEAQ (reference sequence). V shed 5 bases and J 2 bases; nucleotides not matched to a gene: 5.

This clone was found a few times. V and J are TRBV6-5 and TRBJ1-2; D is perhaps TRBD1 (6 bases). The V end was cut by 10 bases, the J end by 4 bases, with 13 bases between. This CDR3 comprises 12 residues. CDR1 and CDR2 from the germline V gene are MNHEY and SVGAGI. This CDR3 reads CATQGGSYGYTF. CDR3 DNA sequence: TGTGCCACCCAAGGGGGATCCTATGGCTACACCTTC.

The chain links TRBV7-9 to TRBJ1-1, with 10 bases aligning to TRBD1. V shed 6 bases, J shed 4 bases, and the junction held 11 bases outside the gene matches. The CDR3 has 16 amino acids. Per germline, CDR1 SEHNR and CDR2 FQNEAQ (reference sequence). The CDR3 is CASRQDRGARATEAFF. The CDR3 DNA is TGTGCCAGCAGACAGGACAGGGGGGCCAGGGCCACTGAAGCTTTCTTT.

The chain combines TRBV29-1 with TRBJ2-1, with 9 bases fitting TRBD2. After removal of 3 bases from V and 8 bases from J, the junction contained 5 bases not matched to a gene. The V gene's germline CDR1 is SQVTM and CDR2 ANQGSEA. The CDR3 has 13 residues. CDR3 in DNA: TGCAGCGTTGAGCGGGGGGGCCGACATGAGCAGTTCTTC. It translates to CSVERGGRHEQFF.